This T cell receptor (beta chain) stems from a study of blood T cell repertoires in COVID-19. Across the study: Material from acute and convalescent COVID-19 was sourced from the United States, Italy and Spain. The analysed material was cDNA or gDNA that came from T cells, B-cell-depleted T cells, or PBMCs.

Trimming took 6 bases from V and 3 from J; bases not matched to a gene: 6. The CDR3 is 14 residues long. The V gene's germline CDR1 is SGHKS and CDR2 YYEKEE (reference sequence). In the original analysis: Counts of nucleated cells, estimated from reference gene primer amplification, were obtained. This table comes from immunoSEQ multiplex PCR, and its TCRdb copy is limited to in-frame clones, with some not included. V, J and clone size reflect that table, while D and trimming were determined from the DNA. The sample holds under 250,000 clones, approximately 87% seen once. Material for sequencing was peripheral blood. The rearrangement links TRBV5-5 to TRBJ2-5, with 9 bases that match TRBD2. The clonotype was recovered from a woman aged 70-85 years with active or convalescent COVID-19. In nucleotides, the CDR3 is TGTGCCAGCAACCCTAGCGGGGCAAAAGAGACCCAGTACTTC. Its translation is CASNPSGAKETQYF.